Described below is a single TCR beta chain sequence and its context. Its antigen remains unknown. Looked up from germline, CDR1 is SGHKS and CDR2 is YYEKEE (reference sequence). This CDR3 has 14 amino acids. The V and J ends lost 7 bases and 11 bases respectively, with 24 bases between them. These data belong to a study of shared clonotypes between healthy human individuals. Per the authors' pipeline: ImmunoSEQ supplied junction-only sequences lacking quality scores, so filtering was different. Generated by immunoSEQ multiplex PCR, the TCRdb table keeps only in-frame clones and is missing some. V, J and clone size derive from that table, while D and trimming were established from the DNA sequence. Among roughly 1,500,000 clones listed, 95% to 99% were seen once. Study-wide results and caveats: Some clonotypes were shared by all four sorted-subset donors, while others were not shared. The non-shared ones had lower generation probabilities than the shared ones.

The chain uses TRBV5-5 and TRBJ1-1; possibly TRBD1 for D (5 bases). Sequencing was carried out using naive CD4+ T cells sorted from blood. The subset denotes: CD45RA+ positively selected. This sequence was found in a man between 25 and 39 years old in good health. The DNA of the CDR3 is TGTGCCAGCTCGAGAGGGGCAGGCGAGCTGGAGGCTTTCTTT. This encodes CASSRGAGELEAFF.